This T cell receptor beta chain was obtained from a study of blood T cell repertoires in COVID-19. Study-level background: COVID-19 samples, acute and convalescent, were from the United States, Italy and Spain. The analysed material was cDNA or gDNA that came from T cells, B-cell-depleted T cells, or PBMCs.

V was shortened by 5 bases and J by 0 bases, with 17 bases between the two germline ends. Germline V CDR1 and CDR2: LNHNV, YYDKDF (reference sequence). The CDR3 sequence is 16 residues long. Assay used: immunoSEQ multiplex PCR; TCRdb lists only in-frame clones, some missing. The data hold 150,000 to 200,000 clones, with approximately 85% observed a single time. V is TRBV15 and J is TRBJ2-7; D gene unclear. The sequencing input was peripheral blood. The TCR originated in a man between 60 and 75 years old with acute or convalescent COVID-19. CDR3 protein: CATSDGRQISSYEQYF. CDR3 coding DNA: TGTGCCACCAGCGATGGGCGCCAGATCAGCTCCTACGAGCAGTACTTC.